This is a list of T cell receptor beta chains from one sample in a study of type 1 and type 2 diabetes patients. A single record per CDR3 protein comes from TCRdb applying MiXCR to the multiplex PCR reads. The sample includes approximately 260,000 distinct CDR3 sequences, more than 45% of them seen just once. What was sequenced was peripheral blood mononuclear cells (PBMCs). The receptor source for this set is a young man with type 2 diabetes. CDR3s include the opening cysteine and the closing phenylalanine or tryptophan.

j_gene: TRBJ1-5; v_gene: TRBV27; CDR3aa: CASSLWAGTSNQPQHF
j_gene: TRBJ1-5; v_gene: TRBV19; CDR3aa: CASWGDRDNQPQHF
j_gene: TRBJ1-6; v_gene: TRBV7-3; CDR3aa: CASQTGDSYNSPLHF
j_gene: TRBJ2-2; v_gene: TRBV19; CDR3aa: CASLRGLYSGELLF
j_gene: TRBJ1-2; v_gene: TRBV13; CDR3aa: CASSPGMATGIAYGYTF
j_gene: TRBJ2-5; v_gene: TRBV11-2; CDR3aa: CASSLEGLRETQYF
j_gene: TRBJ2-1; v_gene: TRBV2; CDR3aa: CASRGTSGNALDEQFF
j_gene: TRBJ1-2; v_gene: TRBV20-1; CDR3aa: CSAIERYGYTF
j_gene: TRBJ1-1; v_gene: TRBV15; CDR3aa: CATSRPWGNTEAFF
j_gene: TRBJ1-6; v_gene: TRBV19; CDR3aa: CASSTQGPGTSYNSPLHF
j_gene: TRBJ2-2; v_gene: TRBV28; CDR3aa: CASSFLQGGTGELFF
j_gene: TRBJ2-7; v_gene: TRBV6-5; CDR3aa: CASSLGQIPYEQYF
j_gene: TRBJ2-7; v_gene: TRBV7-2; CDR3aa: CASSSQRPAYEQYF
j_gene: TRBJ2-7; v_gene: TRBV7-3; CDR3aa: CASSLSPGQGNEQYF
j_gene: TRBJ2-7; v_gene: TRBV6-1; CDR3aa: CASRLTVSEQYF
j_gene: TRBJ1-1; v_gene: TRBV20-1; CDR3aa: CSARVGTEAFF
j_gene: TRBJ2-1; v_gene: TRBV6-5; CDR3aa: CASSYSTRPRRDEQFF
j_gene: TRBJ2-3; v_gene: TRBV7-8; CDR3aa: CASSFLAGEADTQYF
j_gene: TRBJ1-1; v_gene: TRBV10-3; CDR3aa: CAISDVSGNTEAFF
j_gene: TRBJ2-3; v_gene: TRBV9; CDR3aa: CASSVHRGQSLDTQYF